Included here is one T cell receptor beta chain sequence, with context. The data stem from a study of blood T cell repertoires in COVID-19. At the level of the study: Both acute and convalescent COVID-19 samples were obtained from the United States, Italy and Spain.

In the study's own analysis: Estimation of nucleated cell counts relied on the amplification of reference gene primers. The data were produced by immunoSEQ multiplex PCR, yet TCRdb's version contains in-frame clones alone and is incomplete. That table supplies the V and J calls and clone size; D and trimming were determined from the DNA. The sample contains about 70,000 clones, 65% to 85% of which appear only once. Germline-derived CDR1 and CDR2 are LGHDT and YNNKEL (reference sequence). Trimming took 2 bases from V and 5 from J, leaving 12 bases between them. The length of the CDR3 is 15 residues. Sequenced input: peripheral blood. The clonotype was recovered from a woman aged 55-69 years with acute or convalescent COVID-19. This chain links TRBV3-1 (or the pseudogene TRBV3-2) with TRBJ2-2; D possibly corresponds to TRBD1 (6 bases). The CDR3 here is CASSQSDRLTGELFF. The CDR3 DNA is TGTGCCAGCAGCCAATCGGACAGACTGACCGGGGAGCTGTTTTTT.